This passage covers 18 T cell receptor beta chains from one sample sequenced in a study of post-analysis software for immune sequencing data. General study results and limits: In patients, a few TRBV segments were more frequent than in controls, with TRBV5-6, TRBV5-1 and TRBV20-1 among them.

No antigen has been assigned to these receptors. Unique molecular identifiers tagged the TCR beta cDNA libraries. TCRdb used MiXCR to reprocess the PCR reads, holding one entry per CDR3 protein. The table lists hundreds of thousands of distinct CDR3 sequences, 25% to 30% of them singletons. Material: blood. These receptors originate from a girl aged 5-17 years with multiple sclerosis.

This chain uses TRBV7-2 with TRBJ1-5, with D tentatively TRBD1 (5 bases). V was trimmed by 5 bases and J by 6 bases, leaving 17 bases between them. This CDR3 is built from 15 residues. CDR1 and CDR2 (germline): SGHTA, FQGNSA. The CDR3 here is CASSPGASGTQPQHF. The CDR3 bases are TGTGCCAGCAGCCCCGGGGCTTCGGGGACTCAGCCCCAGCATTTT.

This chain joins TRBV5-4 and TRBJ1-6, with a tentative D call TRBD1 (5 bases). Trimming left V 0 bases short and J 6 bases short, with 10 bases between. This CDR3 comprises 15 residues. CDR1 and CDR2 (germline): SGHNT, YYREEE (reference sequence). CDR3 sequence reads: CASSLAGESNSPLHF. The CDR3 region has the DNA TGTGCCAGCAGCTTGGCGGGGGAAAGTAATTCACCCCTCCACTTT.

This clonotype was seen a handful of times. The chain combines TRBV15 with TRBJ2-5; D remains unclear. The CDR3 extends over 14 amino acids. Between the trimmed V and J ends, which lost 1 base and 5 bases, there was a span of 11 bases. CDR1 and CDR2 from the germline V gene are LNHNV and YYDKDF (reference sequence). The CDR3, as DNA: TGTGCCACCAGCAGAGGTGCGTCTAGGGAGACCCAGTACTTC. Its protein is CATSRGASRETQYF.

The genes are TRBV7-2 and TRBJ2-3; D not resolved. Germline CDR1 is SGHTA and CDR2 is FQGNSA. The CDR3 runs 15 residues. V gave up 5 bases and J gave up 1 base, with 13 bases separating them. The CDR3 DNA follows: TGTGCCAGCAGCCCCCTCAATGGAGGCACAGATACGCAGTATTTT. This translates into CASSPLNGGTDTQYF.

This clonotype was observed many times. The V and J genes are TRBV12-3 or TRBV12-4 and TRBJ2-1; D call uncertain. Between the trimmed V and J ends, which lost 6 bases and 8 bases, there was a span of 11 bases. This CDR3 is 12 amino acids long. CDR3 protein: CASSSRGHEQFF. DNA for the CDR3: TGTGCCAGCAGCTCACGTGGGCATGAGCAGTTCTTC.

This clonotype was detected a few times. The rearrangement links TRBV6-5 to TRBJ1-1; D is unresolved. This CDR3 is built from 12 residues. Germline V gene sequence: CDR1 MNHEY, CDR2 SVGAGI. Trimming shortened V by 6 bases and J by 1 base, and 6 bases separated the two germline ends. Written as DNA, the CDR3 is TGTGCCAGCAGGCCGGGGAACACTGAAGCTTTCTTT. Translation: CASRPGNTEAFF.

The V and J genes are TRBV20-1 and TRBJ1-1, with D perhaps matching TRBD1 (5 bases). V was trimmed by 3 bases and J by 0 bases, leaving 14 bases between them. The germline V gene has CDR1 DFQATT and CDR2 SNEGSKA (reference sequence). The CDR3 has 15 residues. The CDR3 DNA is TGCAGTGCTAGGACTGAGGGGTTCATGAACACTGAAGCTTTCTTT. It specifies CSARTEGFMNTEAFF.

The CDR3 protein is CSAPPSGSDNEQFF. In DNA, the CDR3 is TGCAGTGCTCCCCCAAGCGGGAGCGACAATGAGCAGTTCTTC. The chain combines TRBV20-1 with TRBJ2-1; 8 bases agree with TRBD2. The trim removed 5 bases at V and 5 bases at J, leaving 8 bases unmatched. Germline V gives CDR1 DFQATT, CDR2 SNEGSKA (reference sequence). CDR3 size: 14 residues.

Here the CDR3 reads CASSEMGYYPEQYF. The CDR3 DNA sequence: TGTGCCAGCAGTGAAATGGGCTACTACCCCGAGCAGTACTTC. The chain links TRBV6-1 to TRBJ2-7; D gene ambiguous. V was trimmed by 2 bases and J by 6 bases, leaving 14 bases between them. This CDR3 comprises 14 residues. Germline values: CDR1 MNHNS, CDR2 SASEGT.

This clonotype occurred many times. A much larger clone sits a single nucleotide away, making a read error possible. The chain recombines TRBV27 with TRBJ1-2, with 9 nucleotides matching TRBD1. This CDR3 region has 11 residues. V lost 6 bases, J lost 7 bases, and 0 bases stayed unmatched. Germline lookup yields CDR1 MNHEY and CDR2 SMNVEV (reference sequence). CDR3 DNA: TGTGCCAGCAGGACAGGGGGTGGCTACACCTTC. It codes for CASRTGGGYTF.

This clonotype was picked up a small number of times. The J gene is TRBJ2-1, the V gene TRBV7-9; 9 bases line up with TRBD2. The junction had 4 bases not matched to a gene; V was cut back by 9 bases and J by 4 bases. Per the germline V gene, CDR1 is SEHNR and CDR2 is FQNEAQ (reference sequence). The CDR3 is 13 amino acids. CDR3 sequence: CASRAGGYNEQFF. In DNA, the CDR3 is TGTGCCAGTAGGGCGGGGGGGTACAATGAGCAGTTCTTC.

V usage is TRBV28 and J usage is TRBJ2-1; either TRBD1 or TRBD2 may supply D (6 bases each). The CDR3 consists of 14 residues. V lost 6 bases and J lost 12, with 21 bases in between. From germline, CDR1 is MDHEN and CDR2 SYDVKM. The CDR3 DNA is TGTGCCAGCAGGTCCAGCCTAGGGGGGAGTGGGCAGTTCTTC. The encoded protein is CASRSSLGGSGQFF. The full variable domain, rest sourced from reference TRBV28 and TRBJ2-1, is DVKVTQSSRYLVKRTGEKVFLECVQDMDHENMFWYRQDPGLGLRLIYFSYDVKMKEKGDIPEGYSVSREKKERFSLILESASTNQTSMYLCASRSSLGGSGQFFGPGTRLTVL.

The chain carries TRBV5-1 and TRBJ1-1, with unresolved D. V was clipped by 3 bases and J by 11 bases, with 26 bases between them. The CDR3 is 16 residues long. Germline V lookup: CDR1 SGHRS, CDR2 YFSETQ. CDR3 loop: CASSSGATQTTGGAFF. DNA of the CDR3: TGCGCCAGCAGCTCCGGAGCCACCCAAACTACGGGAGGGGCTTTCTTT.

This clonotype has more than one count but fewer than ten. The rearrangement links TRBV5-1 to TRBJ2-3, with no clear D. The CDR3 totals 15 residues. CDR1 is SGHRS, CDR2 YFSETQ, per germline. V was clipped by 5 bases and J by 0 bases, with 13 bases between them. CDR3 amino acids: CASSLSTPSTDTQYF. For the CDR3, the DNA is TGCGCCAGCAGTCTGTCGACTCCTAGCACAGATACGCAGTATTTT.

This clonotype was found a few times. The junction departs from germline at one end; a sequencing error may be responsible. The chain uses TRBV7-7 and TRBJ2-3; no definite D call. Germline loops: CDR1 SSHAT, CDR2 FNYEAQ (reference sequence). The length of the CDR3 is 14 residues. CDR3 DNA: TGTGCTAGCAGCTTATCTATAATCGCAGATACGCAGTATTTT. It codes for CASSLSIIADTQYF.

A few counts support this clonotype. The chain employs TRBV12-3 or TRBV12-4 and TRBJ2-1, with 7 positions matching TRBD1. This CDR3 has 15 residues. The V gene end was trimmed by 2 bases and the J gene end by 5 bases; junction bases not matched to a gene: 6. CDR3 bases: TGTGCCAGCAGTTTAATGTCAGGGGGTCACAATGAGCAGTTCTTC. This gives the protein CASSLMSGGHNEQFF.

This clonotype has a handful of counts. The CDR3 DNA is TGTGCCAGCAGCCCAAGGGGCGGGGGGGGAGATACGCAGTATTTT. Translating gives CASSPRGGGGDTQYF. This sequence joins TRBV9 and TRBJ2-3; 9 positions agree with TRBD2. The germline V gene encodes CDR1 SGDLS and CDR2 YYNGEE. Trimming cost V 4 bases and J 5 bases; bases outside gene matches: 8. The CDR3 runs 15 residues.

This clonotype was seen a few times. This CDR3 reads CASSSRDRGPYNEQFF. CDR3 nucleotides: TGTGCCAGCAGCTCCCGGGACAGGGGCCCGTACAATGAGCAGTTCTTC. The rearrangement uses TRBV5-6 and TRBJ2-1, with 10 positions matching TRBD1. V shed 3 bases and J 4 bases; nucleotides not matched to a gene: 7. The CDR3 is made up of 16 amino acids. CDR1 is SGHDT, CDR2 YYEEEE, per germline.